This T cell receptor (beta chain) was observed in a study of control samples from healthy donors and cancer patients. Germline V gene lookup returns CDR1 MNHEY and CDR2 SVGEGT. V was cut by 2 bases and J by 5 bases, with 18 bases left in between. This CDR3 region has 16 residues. Measured with immunoSEQ multiplex PCR; TCRdb has only the in-frame clones, and not every one. The sample holds about 140,000 clones, around 90% seen once. The clonotype comes from a man aged 25-45 years in good health. Sequencing used blood. This chain joins TRBV6-2 or TRBV6-3 and TRBJ1-2; D is unclear. CDR3 protein: CASSYGFLDMDYGYTF. The CDR3 DNA reads as TGTGCCAGCAGTTACGGGTTCCTCGACATGGATTATGGCTACACCTTC.